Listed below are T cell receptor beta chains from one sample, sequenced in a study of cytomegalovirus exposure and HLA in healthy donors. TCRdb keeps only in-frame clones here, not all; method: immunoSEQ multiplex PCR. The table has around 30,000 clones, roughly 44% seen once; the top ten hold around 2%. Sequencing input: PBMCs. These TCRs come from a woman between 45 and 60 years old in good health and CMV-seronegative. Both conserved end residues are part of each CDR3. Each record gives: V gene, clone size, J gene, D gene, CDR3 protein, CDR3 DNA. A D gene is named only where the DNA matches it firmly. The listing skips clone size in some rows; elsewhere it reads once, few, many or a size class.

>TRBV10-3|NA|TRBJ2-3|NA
CAINPGEGANTQYF
TGTGCCATCAACCCAGGGGAGGGAGCAAATACGCAGTATTTT
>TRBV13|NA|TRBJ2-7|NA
CASSPTGSYEQYF
TGTGCCAGCAGCCCTACAGGCTCCTACGAGCAGTACTTC
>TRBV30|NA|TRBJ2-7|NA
CAGGGQTYEQYF
TGTGCCGGAGGGGGACAGACCTACGAGCAGTACTTC
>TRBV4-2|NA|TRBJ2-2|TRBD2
CASSQAGLAGGAGGELFF
TGTGCCAGCAGCCAAGCGGGACTAGCGGGGGGGGCGGGCGGGGAGCTGTTTTTT
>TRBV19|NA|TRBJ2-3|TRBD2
CASSGSGRDSSTDTQYF
TGTGCCAGTAGCGGTAGCGGGAGGGATTCTAGCACAGATACGCAGTATTTT
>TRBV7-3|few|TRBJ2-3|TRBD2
CASSLLASGRASTDTQYF
TGTGCCAGCAGCTTATTGGCTAGCGGGAGGGCTAGCACAGATACGCAGTATTTT
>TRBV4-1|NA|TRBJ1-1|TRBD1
CASSQDVTGSYTEAFF
TGCGCCAGCAGCCAAGATGTGACAGGGTCCTACACTGAAGCTTTCTTT
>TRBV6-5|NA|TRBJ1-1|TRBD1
CASSDRVEANTEAFF
TGTGCCAGCAGCGACAGGGTGGAGGCGAACACTGAAGCTTTCTTT
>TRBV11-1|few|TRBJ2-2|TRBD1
CASSSDRADTGELFF
TGTGCCAGCAGCTCTGACAGGGCGGACACCGGGGAGCTGTTTTTT
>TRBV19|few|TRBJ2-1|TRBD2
CASSTGLAGGLGNEQFF
TGTGCCAGTAGTACGGGACTAGCGGGAGGATTAGGCAATGAGCAGTTCTTC
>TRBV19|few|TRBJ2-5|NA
CASSITGYSKGGQYF
TGTGCCAGTAGTATAACAGGCTACAGTAAGGGTGGCCAGTACTTC
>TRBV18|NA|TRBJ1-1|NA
CASSPRGRTSGTEAFF
TGTGCCAGCTCACCACGTGGACGGACGAGCGGCACTGAAGCTTTCTTT
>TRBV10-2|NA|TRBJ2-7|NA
CASSEYGGGTQYEQYF
TGCGCCAGCAGTGAGTATGGCGGGGGCACACAATACGAGCAGTACTTC
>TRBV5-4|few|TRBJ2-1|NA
CASSLVVSVNNEQFF
TGTGCCAGCAGCTTGGTAGTGAGTGTGAACAATGAGCAGTTCTTC
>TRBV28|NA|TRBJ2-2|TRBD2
CASSFVRGESNTGELFF
TGTGCCAGCAGTTTTGTACGGGGGGAGTCGAACACCGGGGAGCTGTTTTTT
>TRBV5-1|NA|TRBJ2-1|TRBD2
CASSSGTSGRGDNEQFF
TGCGCCAGCAGCTCTGGGACTAGCGGGAGGGGTGACAATGAGCAGTTCTTC
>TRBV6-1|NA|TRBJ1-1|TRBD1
CASSEIGTGGSEAFF
TGTGCCAGCAGTGAAATCGGGACAGGGGGCTCTGAAGCTTTCTTT
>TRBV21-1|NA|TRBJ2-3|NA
CASSKGGGGPTDTQYF
TGTGCCAGCAGCAAAGGGGGCGGGGGACCCACAGATACGCAGTATTTT
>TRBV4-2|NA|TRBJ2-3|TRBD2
CASSQGLIAGGTTDTQYF
TGTGCCAGCAGCCAAGGTTTGATAGCGGGGGGGACGACAGATACGCAGTATTTT
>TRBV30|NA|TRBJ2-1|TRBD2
CAWRSPGASGETFNEQFF
TGTGCCTGGAGATCCCCGGGGGCTAGCGGGGAAACCTTCAATGAGCAGTTCTTC
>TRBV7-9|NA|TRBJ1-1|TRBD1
CSSSLQTGGEAFF
TGTTCCAGCAGCTTACAGACAGGGGGCGAGGCTTTCTTT
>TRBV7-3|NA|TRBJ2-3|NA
CASSLLAVDTQYF
TGTGCCAGCAGCTTACTTGCGGTGGATACGCAGTATTTT
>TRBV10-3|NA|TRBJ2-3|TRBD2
CATLAESTDTQYF
TGTGCCACACTAGCGGAGAGCACAGATACGCAGTATTTT